The clone carrying this T cell receptor (beta chain) was seen more than once but under ten times. This sample stems from a study of early T cells in non-severe SARS-CoV-2 infection. As for the study in general: Chains from this unsorted whole-blood bulk RNA could not be paired.

Tagging with unique molecular identifiers was applied to individual cDNA molecules. TCRdb re-analysed the 5' RACE reads in MiXCR, keeping a single row per CDR3 protein. The repertoire holds roughly 35,000 distinct CDR3 sequences, with 5.3% as singletons. This CDR3 is 16 amino acids long. Per germline, CDR1 LNHDA and CDR2 SQIVND (reference sequence). V lost 4 bases and J 0 bases, leaving 10 bases between the germline ends. The sequence derives from an adult who was a healthcare worker with PCR-confirmed SARS-CoV-2 infection or an uninfected control (not recorded which). The rearrangement uses TRBV19 and TRBJ2-6; D possibly corresponds to TRBD2 (5 bases). Input material: whole blood. The CDR3 loop reads CASSKPRDSGANVLTF. The CDR3 DNA follows: TGTGCCAGTAGTAAGCCGAGGGACTCTGGGGCCAACGTCCTGACTTTC.